The 10 T cell receptor beta chains given below trace back to one sample, sequenced in a study of cytomegalovirus exposure and HLA in healthy donors. Data came from immunoSEQ multiplex PCR; TCRdb stores just in-frame clones and leaves some out. The sample has a few hundred thousand clones, roughly 88% seen once; the top ten hold around 0.8%. The material sequenced was PBMCs. Every receptor here comes from a woman younger than 30 in good health and CMV-seronegative.

The V gene is TRBV5-4, the J gene TRBJ2-7; 10 bases are shared with TRBD1. V was pared by 0 bases and J by 4 bases, with 7 bases of the junction left unmatched. Germline V gives CDR1 SGHNT, CDR2 YYREEE (reference sequence). The CDR3 runs to 16 residues. CDR3 protein: CASSLEGDRGGYEQYF. The CDR3 coding sequence is TGTGCCAGCAGCTTGGAGGGGGACAGGGGCGGATACGAGCAGTACTTC.

This clone occurred many times. The rearrangement joins TRBV6-1 to TRBJ1-2; D is uncertain. CDR3 length equals 11 residues. Germline loops: CDR1 MNHNS, CDR2 SASEGT. Trimming pared 10 bases from V and 1 base from J, leaving 7 bases between. The CDR3 loop reads CATQVNYGYTF. Written as DNA, the CDR3 is TGTGCCACGCAGGTTAACTATGGCTACACCTTC.

V gene TRBV27 combines with J gene TRBJ2-3; TRBD2 agrees at 8 bases. J was trimmed by 2 bases and V by 3 bases; bases with no gene match: 4. Germline lookup yields CDR1 MNHEY and CDR2 SMNVEV (reference sequence). The CDR3 runs 15 residues. The CDR3 nucleotides are TGTGCCAGCAGTTTTAGGCGGGGGGTCACAGATACGCAGTATTTT. Protein sequence: CASSFRRGVTDTQYF.

CDR3 in amino acids: CASSLGENTGELFF. The CDR3 DNA reads as TGTGCCAGCAGCTTGGGAGAGAACACCGGGGAGCTGTTTTTT. This chain uses TRBV5-8 with TRBJ2-2, with unresolved D. Germline lookup yields CDR1 SGHTS and CDR2 YDEGEE. This CDR3 is 14 amino acids long. Trimming took 0 bases from V and 1 from J, leaving 4 bases between them.

The chain is built from TRBV7-2 and TRBJ1-3; no clear D gene. CDR1 is SGHTA, CDR2 FQGNSA, per germline. Trimming shortened V by 1 base and J by 0 bases, and 13 bases separated the two germline ends. This CDR3 is 17 amino acids long. The CDR3 DNA reads as TGTGCCAGCAGCTTAGATCAACGGGATAACTCTGGAAACACCATATATTTT. It translates to CASSLDQRDNSGNTIYF.

CDR3 residues: CSVEDRRYTGELFF. CDR3 nucleotide sequence: TGCAGCGTTGAAGATCGGAGATACACCGGGGAGCTGTTTTTT. The genes are TRBV29-1 and TRBJ2-2, with no clear D. CDR1 is SQVTM and CDR2 is ANQGSEA in the germline V gene. V was trimmed by 0 bases and J by 3 bases, leaving 8 bases between them. This CDR3 has 14 residues.

The V and J genes are TRBV5-6 and TRBJ1-2, with TRBD1 as a possible D gene (6 bases). Germline CDR1 SGHDT, CDR2 YYEEEE. CDR3 length: 13 amino acids. V was trimmed by 7 bases and J by 1 base, leaving 11 bases between them. CDR3 coding DNA: TGTGCCAGCGTAGCAGGGGATAACTATGGCTACACCTTC. It codes for CASVAGDNYGYTF.

The chain employs TRBV9 and TRBJ2-7; 10 bases map to TRBD2. CDR3 length: 14 amino acids. Trimming took 4 bases from V and 1 from J; bases not matched to a gene: 2. The V gene's germline CDR1 is SGDLS and CDR2 YYNGEE. CDR3 loop: CASSRLAGSYEQYF. CDR3 bases: TGTGCCAGCAGCCGACTAGCGGGTTCCTACGAGCAGTACTTC.

The V call is TRBV6-4, the J call TRBJ2-1; tentative D call: TRBD2 (6 bases). Germline lookup yields CDR1 MRHNA and CDR2 SNTAGT. The CDR3 length is 13 residues. The ends were cut back, 3 bases at V and 7 bases at J, with 10 bases in the middle. The CDR3: CASSERESNEQFF. CDR3 nucleotide sequence: TGTGCCAGCAGTGAACGGGAGAGTAATGAGCAGTTCTTC.

The rearrangement uses TRBV28 and TRBJ1-5; a possible D gene is TRBD1 (5 bases). V was shortened by 4 bases and J by 0 bases, with 13 bases between the two germline ends. From germline, CDR1 is MDHEN and CDR2 SYDVKM. The CDR3 contains 16 residues. The CDR3 reads CASSYSGGVSNQPQHF. Here the CDR3 DNA reads TGTGCCAGCAGTTACTCCGGGGGGGTTAGCAATCAGCCCCAGCATTTT.